The T cell receptor beta chain described here comes from a study of siplizumab effects on memory and regulatory T cells. Germline CDR1 and CDR2: MNHNS and SASEGT. V lost 3 bases to trimming and J lost 8 bases, with 4 bases between them. This CDR3 region has 10 residues. About this clone itself: Its specificity is not known.

General observations from the study: Alloreactive sequences whose origin lay in unstimulated CD4+ memory cells were significantly reduced by siplizumab.

Assay: immunoSEQ multiplex PCR; the TCRdb copy retains only in-frame clones and omits some. The sample lists around 83,000 clones; about 87% were seen once. The V gene is TRBV6-1, the J gene TRBJ1-2, with D uncertain. The clonotype was recovered from a human donor in good health. Sequencing input: CD4+ T cells sorted from blood. As DNA, the CDR3 is TGTGCCAGCAGTGATCAAGGCTACACCTTC. Translated: CASSDQGYTF.